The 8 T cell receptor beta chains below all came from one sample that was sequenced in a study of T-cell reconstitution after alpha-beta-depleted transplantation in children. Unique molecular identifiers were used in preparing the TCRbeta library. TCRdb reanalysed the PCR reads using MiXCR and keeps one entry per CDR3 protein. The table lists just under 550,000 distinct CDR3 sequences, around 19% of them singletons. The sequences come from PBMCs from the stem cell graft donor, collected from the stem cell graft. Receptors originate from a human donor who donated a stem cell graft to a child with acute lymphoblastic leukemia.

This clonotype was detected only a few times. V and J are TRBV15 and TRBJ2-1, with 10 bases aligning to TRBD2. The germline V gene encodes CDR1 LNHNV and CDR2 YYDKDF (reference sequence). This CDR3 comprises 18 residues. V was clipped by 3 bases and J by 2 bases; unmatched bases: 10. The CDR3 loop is CATSRLSQREGTYNEQFF. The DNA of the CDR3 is TGTGCCACCAGCAGGTTATCCCAGCGGGAGGGGACCTACAATGAGCAGTTCTTC.

The CDR3 is CATSRDWQGAGETQYF. Here the CDR3 DNA reads TGTGCCACCAGCAGAGATTGGCAGGGGGCGGGAGAGACCCAGTACTTC. The V and J genes are TRBV15 and TRBJ2-5; 8 bases match TRBD1. The germline CDR1 and CDR2 sequences are LNHNV and YYDKDF (reference sequence). The CDR3 is made up of 16 amino acids. J gave up 4 bases and V 0 bases, and 7 bases lay outside the gene matches.

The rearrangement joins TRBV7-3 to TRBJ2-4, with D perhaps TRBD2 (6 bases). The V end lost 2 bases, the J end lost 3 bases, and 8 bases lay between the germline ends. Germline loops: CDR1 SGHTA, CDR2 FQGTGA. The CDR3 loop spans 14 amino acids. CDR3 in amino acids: CASSLGTDKNIQYF. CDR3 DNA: TGTGCCAGCAGCTTAGGGACTGACAAAAACATTCAGTACTTC.

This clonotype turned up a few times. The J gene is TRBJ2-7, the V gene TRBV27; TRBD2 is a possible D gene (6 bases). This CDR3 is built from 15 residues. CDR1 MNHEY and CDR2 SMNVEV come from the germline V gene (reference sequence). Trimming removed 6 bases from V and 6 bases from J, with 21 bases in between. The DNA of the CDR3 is TGTGCCAGCAGCCGCCGGGGAGGAGGACCCCTCGAGCAGTACTTC. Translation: CASSRRGGGPLEQYF.

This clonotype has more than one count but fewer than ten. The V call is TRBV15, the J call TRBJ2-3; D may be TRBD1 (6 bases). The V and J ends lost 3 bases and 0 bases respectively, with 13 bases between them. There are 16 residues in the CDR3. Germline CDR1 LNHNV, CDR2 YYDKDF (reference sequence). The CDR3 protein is CATSSGDKPSTDTQYF. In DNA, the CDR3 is TGTGCCACCAGCAGTGGGGACAAGCCTAGCACAGATACGCAGTATTTT. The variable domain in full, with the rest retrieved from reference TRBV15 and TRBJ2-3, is DAMVIQNPRYQVTQFGKPVTLSCSQTLNHNVMYWYQQKSSQAPKLLFHYYDKDFNNEADTPDNFQSRRPNTSFCFLDIRSPGLGDTAMYLCATSSGDKPSTDTQYFGPGTRLTVL.

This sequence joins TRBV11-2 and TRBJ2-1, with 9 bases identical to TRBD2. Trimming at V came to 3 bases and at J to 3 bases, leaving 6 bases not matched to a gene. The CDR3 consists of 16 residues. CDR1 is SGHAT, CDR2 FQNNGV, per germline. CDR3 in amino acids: CASSFNLREGYNEQFF. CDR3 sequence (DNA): TGTGCCAGCAGCTTTAACCTGCGGGAGGGCTACAATGAGCAGTTCTTC.

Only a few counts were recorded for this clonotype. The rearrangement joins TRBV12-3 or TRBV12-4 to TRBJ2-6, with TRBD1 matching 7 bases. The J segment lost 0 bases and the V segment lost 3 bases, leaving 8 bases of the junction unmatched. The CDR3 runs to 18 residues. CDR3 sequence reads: CASSFQPGQISGANVLTF. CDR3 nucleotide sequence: TGTGCCAGCAGTTTTCAACCGGGACAGATCTCTGGGGCCAACGTCCTGACTTTC.

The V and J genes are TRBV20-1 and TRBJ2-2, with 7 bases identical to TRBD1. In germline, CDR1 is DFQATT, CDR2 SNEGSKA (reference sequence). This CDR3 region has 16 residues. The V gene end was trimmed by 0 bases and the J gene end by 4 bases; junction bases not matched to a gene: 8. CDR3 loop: CSARDSTGSGTGELFF. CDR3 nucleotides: TGCAGTGCTAGAGACTCGACAGGGTCGGGCACCGGGGAGCTGTTTTTT.